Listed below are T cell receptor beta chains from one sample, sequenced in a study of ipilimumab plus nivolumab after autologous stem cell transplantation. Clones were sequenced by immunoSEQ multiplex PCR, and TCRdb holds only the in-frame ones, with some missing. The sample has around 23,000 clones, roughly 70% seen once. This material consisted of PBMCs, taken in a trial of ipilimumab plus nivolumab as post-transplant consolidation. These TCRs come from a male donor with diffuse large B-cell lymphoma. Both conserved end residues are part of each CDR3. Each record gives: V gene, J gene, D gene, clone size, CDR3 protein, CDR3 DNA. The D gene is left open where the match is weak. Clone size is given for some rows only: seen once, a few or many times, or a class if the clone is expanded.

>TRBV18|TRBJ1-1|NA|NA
CASSPGELDTEAFF
TGTGCCAGCTCACCGGGCGAACTGGACACTGAAGCTTTCTTT
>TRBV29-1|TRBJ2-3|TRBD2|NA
CSVSGEGTDTQYF
TGCAGCGTTAGCGGGGAGGGAACAGATACGCAGTATTTT
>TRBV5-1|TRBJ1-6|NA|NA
CASSTTPGTKKLNSPLHF
TGCGCCAGCAGCACAACGCCCGGGACAAAAAAACTGAATTCACCCCTCCACTTT
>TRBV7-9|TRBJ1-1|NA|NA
CASSSYRGQRTEAFF
TGTGCCAGCAGCTCATACCGTGGACAGCGTACTGAAGCTTTCTTT
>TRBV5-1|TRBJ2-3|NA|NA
CASSLEGGGDTQYF
TGCGCCAGCAGCTTGGAAGGGGGAGGGGATACGCAGTATTTT
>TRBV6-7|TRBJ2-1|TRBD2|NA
CASSRPWGLANNEQFF
TGTGCCAGCAGTCGACCCTGGGGACTAGCGAACAATGAGCAGTTCTTC
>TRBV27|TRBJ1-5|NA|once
CASSLDGNQPQHF
TGTGCCAGCAGTTTAGATGGGAATCAGCCCCAGCATTTT
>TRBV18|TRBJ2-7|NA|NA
CASSPTRQGTIIEQYF
TGTGCCAGCTCACCAACCCGACAGGGGACTATTATCGAGCAGTACTTC
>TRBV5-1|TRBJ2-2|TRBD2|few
CASSLFGLREAGELFF
TGCGCCAGCAGCTTGTTTGGACTCCGGGAGGCCGGGGAGCTGTTTTTT
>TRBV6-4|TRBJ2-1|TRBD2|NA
CASSHLAGAYNEQFF
TGTGCCAGCAGCCACCTAGCGGGGGCGTACAATGAGCAGTTCTTC
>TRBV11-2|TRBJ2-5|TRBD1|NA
CASSPSGRTGTFYEGQYF
TGTGCCAGCAGCCCTTCGGGTCGGACAGGGACTTTCTACGAGGGGCAGTACTTC
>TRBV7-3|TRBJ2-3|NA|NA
CASSLNPTDTQYF
TGTGCCAGCAGCTTAAACCCCACAGATACGCAGTATTTT
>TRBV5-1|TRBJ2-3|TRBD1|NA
CASSLSGTGGLDTQYF
TGCGCCAGCAGCTTATCCGGGACAGGGGGCCTAGATACGCAGTATTTT
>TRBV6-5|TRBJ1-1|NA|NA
CASRSRGTEAFF
TGTGCCAGCAGATCCCGGGGGACTGAAGCTTTCTTT
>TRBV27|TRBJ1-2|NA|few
CASKTVENYGYTF
TGTGCCAGCAAGACCGTTGAAAACTATGGCTACACCTTC
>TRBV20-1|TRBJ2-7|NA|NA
CSATGAHEQYF
TGCAGTGCTACCGGAGCCCACGAGCAGTACTTC
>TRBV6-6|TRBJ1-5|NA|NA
CASSYGPSNQPQHF
TGTGCCAGCAGTTACGGTCCTAGCAATCAGCCCCAGCATTTT
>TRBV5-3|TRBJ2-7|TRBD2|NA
CARSLVSGRATEQYF
TGTGCCAGAAGTCTCGTTAGCGGGAGGGCCACCGAGCAGTACTTC
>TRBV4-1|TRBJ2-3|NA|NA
CASSHRLSGTDTQYF
TGCGCCAGCAGCCACAGGCTTAGCGGCACAGATACGCAGTATTTT
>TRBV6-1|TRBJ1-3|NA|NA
CASSEVPAGNTIYF
TGTGCCAGCAGTGAAGTTCCCGCTGGAAACACCATATATTTT
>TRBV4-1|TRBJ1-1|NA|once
CASSQGRGRGAEAFF
TGCGCCAGCAGCCAAGGGCGGGGGAGGGGCGCTGAAGCTTTCTTT
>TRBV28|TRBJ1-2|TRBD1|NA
CASSSGTVNYGYTF
TGTGCCAGCAGTTCCGGGACAGTGAACTATGGCTACACCTTC
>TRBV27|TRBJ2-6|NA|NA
CASSSLSGANVLTF
TGTGCCAGCAGTTCCCTCTCTGGGGCCAACGTCCTGACTTTC
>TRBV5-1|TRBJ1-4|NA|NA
CASSLGLLSGEKLFF
TGCGCCAGCAGCTTGGGTCTCCTGAGTGGTGAAAAACTGTTTTTT
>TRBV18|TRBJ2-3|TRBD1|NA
CASSPGQYTDTQYF
TGTGCCAGCTCACCGGGACAGTACACAGATACGCAGTATTTT
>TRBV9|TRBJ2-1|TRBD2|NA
CASSLRPGTMYNEQFF
TGTGCCAGCAGCCTTAGGCCCGGGACTATGTACAATGAGCAGTTCTTC
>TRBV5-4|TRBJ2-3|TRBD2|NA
CASSLDAGGMTDTQYF
TGTGCCAGCAGCTTGGATGCGGGGGGGATGACAGATACGCAGTATTTT
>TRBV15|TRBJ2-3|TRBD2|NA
CATLEQRESSGDTQYF
TGTGCCACTCTAGAACAGCGGGAGTCCAGCGGGGATACGCAGTATTTT
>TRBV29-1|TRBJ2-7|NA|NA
CSVGTDAYEQYF
TGCAGCGTTGGGACAGATGCCTACGAGCAGTACTTC
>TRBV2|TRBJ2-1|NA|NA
CASRASSIHEQFF
TGTGCCAGCAGGGCATCTAGTATCCATGAGCAGTTCTTC
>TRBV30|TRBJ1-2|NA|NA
CAWSDGGSATF
TGTGCCTGGAGTGATGGTGGATCAGCCACCTTC
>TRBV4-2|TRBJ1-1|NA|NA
CASSQVQGNTEAFF
TGTGCCAGCAGCCAAGTCCAAGGAAACACTGAAGCTTTCTTT
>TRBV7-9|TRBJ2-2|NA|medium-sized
CASLPSGQMSGELFF
TGTGCCAGCCTCCCCTCCGGTCAGATGTCGGGGGAGCTGTTTTTT
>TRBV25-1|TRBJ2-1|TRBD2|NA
CASSEAGEGYNEQFF
TGTGCCAGCAGTGAAGCGGGAGAGGGGTACAATGAGCAGTTCTTC
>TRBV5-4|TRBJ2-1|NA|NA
CASRPRSGEDEQFF
TGTGCCAGCAGGCCTAGATCGGGCGAGGATGAGCAGTTCTTC
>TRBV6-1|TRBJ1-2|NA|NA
CASSQSDGDYGYTF
TGTGCCAGCAGTCAGTCAGACGGAGACTATGGCTACACCTTC
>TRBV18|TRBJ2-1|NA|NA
CASSPFIGGAHNEQFF
TGTGCCAGCTCACCCTTCATTGGCGGCGCCCACAATGAGCAGTTCTTC
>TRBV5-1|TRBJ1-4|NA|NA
CASSAWTSTNEKLFF
TGCGCCAGCAGCGCGTGGACGTCAACTAATGAAAAACTGTTTTTT
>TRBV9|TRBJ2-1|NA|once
CASSVAEYNEQFF
TGTGCCAGCAGCGTAGCTGAATACAATGAGCAGTTCTTC
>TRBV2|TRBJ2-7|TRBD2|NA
CASSEASGIGEQYF
TGTGCCAGCAGTGAGGCTAGCGGGATAGGCGAGCAGTACTTC
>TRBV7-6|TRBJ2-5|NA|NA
CASSRGRQETQYF
TGTGCCAGCAGCCGGGGGCGCCAAGAGACCCAGTACTTC
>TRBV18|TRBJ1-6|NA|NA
CASSLSGSPLDSPLHF
TGTGCCAGCTCACTATCCGGGTCGCCCCTTGATTCACCCCTCCACTTT
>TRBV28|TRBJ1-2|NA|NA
CASYSSGQIGGYTF
TGTGCCAGCTACTCATCCGGACAGATTGGAGGCTACACCTTC
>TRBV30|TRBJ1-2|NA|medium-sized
CASFPDKANYGYTF
TGTGCCTCCTTTCCGGACAAAGCTAACTATGGCTACACCTTC
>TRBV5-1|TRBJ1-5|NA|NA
CASSSGTYGQPQHF
TGCGCCAGCAGCTCCGGGACCTACGGGCAGCCCCAGCATTTT
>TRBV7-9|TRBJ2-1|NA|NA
CASSYWDFTEQFF
TGTGCCAGCAGCTACTGGGACTTCACTGAGCAGTTCTTC
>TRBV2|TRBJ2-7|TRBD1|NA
CASRWGQGTYEQYF
TGTGCCAGCCGCTGGGGACAGGGGACCTACGAGCAGTACTTC